The rows below give T cell receptor beta chains drawn from one sample of a study of shared T cell receptors in the human thymus. The assay was immunoSEQ multiplex PCR, and TCRdb's table has in-frame clones only and misses some. Seen here are 640,000 or so clones, 80% to 90% observed once, and the top ten hold roughly 0.0086%. These sequences were also reported in another study, on human thymus T cells.

Sequencing input: thymocytes. These receptors were collected from a boy younger than two with a congenital heart defect. The CDR3 runs from the conserved cysteine through the conserved F or W. The D gene is left open where the match is weak. A clone size is listed for some rows: how often the clone was seen (once, few, many), or a class if it is expanded.

j_gene	v_gene	len	d_gene	abundance	CDR3nt	CDR3aa
TRBJ1-1	TRBV13	14	.	.	TGTGCCAGCAGCTTAGAACGGTTGAACACTGAAGCTTTCTTT	CASSLERLNTEAFF
TRBJ2-3	TRBV5-1	18	TRBD2	.	TGCGCCAGCAGCTCTAAATCCAGGACTAGCGGGTTCGGAGATACGCAGTATTTT	CASSSKSRTSGFGDTQYF
TRBJ2-2	TRBV15	18	.	.	TGTGCCACCAGCAGAGATCCAGACAGACTAGGAGACACCGGGGAGCTGTTTTTT	CATSRDPDRLGDTGELFF
TRBJ2-1	TRBV9	17	.	.	TGTGCCAGCAGCGTAGGATGGGACCGGGACAACTACAATGAGCAGTTCTTC	CASSVGWDRDNYNEQFF
TRBJ1-1	TRBV10-3	14	TRBD1	.	TGTGCCATCAGTGAGGGACAGGGCGACACTGAAGCTTTCTTT	CAISEGQGDTEAFF
TRBJ1-1	TRBV5-1	14	.	once	TGCGCCAGCAGCTTGGAAAAGGCGGATACTGAAGCTTTCTTT	CASSLEKADTEAFF
TRBJ2-3	TRBV6-5	14	TRBD1	.	TGTGCCAGCAGCAACCAGGGGGGCACAGATACGCAGTATTTT	CASSNQGGTDTQYF
TRBJ2-2	TRBV19	17	TRBD1	.	TGTGCCATCAGTCCCGGGACAGGGCGAGGGGATACCGGGGAGCTGTTTTTT	CAISPGTGRGDTGELFF
TRBJ2-2	TRBV4-1	16	TRBD1	.	TGCGCCAGCAGCCACGCCGGGACAGGGAGGACCGGGGAGCTGTTTTTT	CASSHAGTGRTGELFF
TRBJ1-4	TRBV11-2	18	.	.	TGTGCCAGCAGCTTAGATGTGCAGGGTCCCCCAACTAATGAAAAACTGTTTTTT	CASSLDVQGPPTNEKLFF
TRBJ1-6	TRBV4-2	15	.	once	TGTGCCAGCAGCCAATTAGTCCAGGGGAATTCACCCCTCCACTTT	CASSQLVQGNSPLHF
TRBJ2-5	TRBV6-5	14	TRBD2	.	TGTGCCAGCAGCCCGGCGGGGGTCCCGGTGACCCAGTACTTC	CASSPAGVPVTQYF
TRBJ1-1	TRBV30	14	.	.	TGTGCCTGGATGGTAGGGGAAAAGGACACTGAAGCTTTCTTT	CAWMVGEKDTEAFF
TRBJ1-1	TRBV6-1	15	.	.	TGTGCCAGCAGTGCACAGGGTTTTGAGAACACTGAAGCTTTCTTT	CASSAQGFENTEAFF
TRBJ2-1	TRBV2	18	TRBD2	.	TGTGCCAGCAGGGACATTTTCCCCCTAGCGGGAGGCGACAATGAGCAGTTCTTC	CASRDIFPLAGGDNEQFF
TRBJ2-6	TRBV10-3	17	TRBD1	.	TGTGCCACTACCCCCGACAGGGCCCCCTCTGGGGCCAACGTCCTGACTTTC	CATTPDRAPSGANVLTF
TRBJ2-2	TRBV19	14	TRBD1	.	TGTGCCAGCTTGGACAGGGGGAACACCGGGGAGCTGTTTTTT	CASLDRGNTGELFF
TRBJ2-5	TRBV12-5	16	TRBD1	.	TGTGCTAGTGGACTCCTGACAGGGGCCACCCGAGAGACCCAGTACTTC	CASGLLTGATRETQYF
TRBJ2-7	TRBV27	15	.	.	TGTGCCAGCAGGTGGAGGGGCGGGGCGAACGACGAGCAGTACTTC	CASRWRGGANDEQYF
TRBJ2-7	TRBV6-1	17	.	.	TGTGCCAGCAGTGAAGTAGAGCTTCGGGGTTGGACCTACGAGCAGTACTTC	CASSEVELRGWTYEQYF
TRBJ2-3	TRBV28	18	.	.	TGTGCCAGCAGTTCCAGGGGGGCACGGGTCGTAAGCACAGATACGCAGTATTTT	CASSSRGARVVSTDTQYF
TRBJ2-7	TRBV30	17	TRBD1	.	TGTGCCTGGAGTATTCCGGGACAGAGCCCGGGGTCCTACGAGCAGTACTTC	CAWSIPGQSPGSYEQYF
TRBJ1-2	TRBV27	14	TRBD1	.	TGTGCCAGCAGTCGACAGGGTTTTGACTATGGCTACACCTTC	CASSRQGFDYGYTF
TRBJ2-5	TRBV27	15	.	.	TGTGCCAGCAGTTTCGGCAGGGGGGCTGGGGAGACCCAGTACTTC	CASSFGRGAGETQYF
TRBJ1-5	TRBV10-1	18	.	.	TGCGCCAGCAGTGAGTCGGACGCGGAGGGGCCAGCCAATCAGCCCCAGCATTTT	CASSESDAEGPANQPQHF